What follows are 30 T cell receptor beta chains derived from one specimen sequenced in a study of T cell responses to AZD1222 COVID-19 vaccine. Data came from immunoSEQ multiplex PCR; TCRdb stores just in-frame clones and leaves some out. In the table there are 100,000 to 150,000 clones, over 75% of which are singletons. The sample here was peripheral blood, taken on day 0 of AZD1222 vaccination. These receptors all come from an adult in good health.

This rearrangement joins TRBV27 to TRBJ2-7, with 8 bases lining up with TRBD1. Germline CDR1 MNHEY, CDR2 SMNVEV (reference sequence). There are 15 residues in the CDR3. J lost 3 bases, V lost 0 bases, and 4 bases had no gene match. The CDR3 nucleotides read TGTGCCAGCAGTTTATCTTCAGGGGGCTTCTACGAGCAGTACTTC. Residues: CASSLSSGGFYEQYF.

This chain uses TRBV11-3 with TRBJ1-1, with D perhaps matching TRBD1 (6 bases). Trimming pared 5 bases from V and 10 bases from J, leaving 20 bases between. Germline values: CDR1 SGHNT, CDR2 YENEEA. The CDR3 is 14 residues long. The CDR3 loop reads CASSHRAGGESAFF. The CDR3 region has the DNA TGTGCCAGCAGCCATCGGGCTGGGGGCGAGTCAGCTTTCTTT.

CDR3 amino acids: CASSLEGAGDGYTF. In DNA form, the CDR3 reads TGTGCCAGCAGCTTAGAGGGAGCGGGGGATGGCTACACCTTC. The rearrangement uses TRBV7-9 and TRBJ1-2; D possibly corresponds to TRBD1 (5 bases). Germline V CDR1 and CDR2: SEHNR, FQNEAQ (reference sequence). The CDR3 extends over 14 amino acids. Trimming removed 1 base at V and 6 bases at J, with 12 bases between.

The chain recombines TRBV5-1 with TRBJ1-4; perhaps TRBD1 as D (6 bases). CDR1 is SGHRS and CDR2 is YFSETQ in the germline V gene. The V end lost 0 bases, the J end lost 7 bases, and 13 bases lay between the germline ends. The CDR3 runs 15 residues. The CDR3 here is CASSLEWGRPEKLFF. As DNA, the CDR3 is TGCGCCAGCAGCTTGGAGTGGGGGCGCCCTGAAAAACTGTTTTTT.

This clone showed up just once. The CDR3 protein is CASTPFEASTGELFF. CDR3 DNA sequence: TGTGCCAGCACCCCGTTTGAAGCGAGCACCGGGGAGCTGTTTTTT. The V call is TRBV5-4, the J call TRBJ2-2; D call uncertain. The CDR3 spans 15 residues. Germline CDR1 and CDR2: SGHNT and YYREEE (reference sequence). V dropped 6 bases and J dropped 4 bases, with 16 bases sitting between them. Full variable domain (missing parts from reference TRBV5-4 and TRBJ2-2): ETGVTQSPTHLIKTRGQQVTLRCSSQSGHNTVSWYQQALGQGPQFIFQYYREEENGRGNFPPRFSGLQFPNYSSELNVNALELDDSALYLCASTPFEASTGELFFGEGSRLTVL.

The chain has TRBV10-3 and TRBJ1-1, with D possibly matching TRBD1 (5 bases). CDR3 size: 14 residues. V was clipped by 6 bases and J by 0 bases, with 11 bases between them. The germline CDR1 and CDR2 sequences are ENHRY and SYGVKD. CDR3 bases: TGTGCCATCAGCAGACAGCAAGTGAACACTGAAGCTTTCTTT. Amino acid sequence: CAISRQQVNTEAFF.

The V gene is TRBV23-1, the J gene TRBJ1-2; unclear D gene. TRBV23-1 is flagged as an ORF with uncertain function. The V end lost 7 bases, the J end lost 7 bases, and 16 bases lay between the germline ends. CDR3 length equals 13 residues. The DNA for the CDR3 is TGCGCCAGCATTCGACGTTGCTATCCTGGCTACACCTTC. Translating it yields CASIRRCYPGYTF.

The chain carries TRBV28 and TRBJ2-3, with 10 bases lining up with TRBD2. The CDR3 is 16 residues long. Germline V gene sequence: CDR1 MDHEN, CDR2 SYDVKM. With 7 bases clipped from V and 1 base from J, the junction kept 8 bases outside the gene matches. DNA of the CDR3: TGTGCCAGCACCCTTGTAGCGGGAGGAGGCACAGATACGCAGTATTTT. Translation: CASTLVAGGGTDTQYF.

The J gene is TRBJ2-1, the V gene TRBV7-9; 7 nucleotides align to TRBD1. The germline CDR1 and CDR2 sequences are SEHNR and FQNEAQ (reference sequence). This CDR3 is 15 amino acids long. Trimming removed 3 bases from V and 7 bases from J; junction bases left unmatched: 9. CDR3 protein: CASSFSGGRRNEQFF. CDR3 nucleotides: TGTGCCAGCAGCTTTTCAGGGGGTCGCCGGAATGAGCAGTTCTTC.

The V and J genes are TRBV30 and TRBJ2-7, with 7 bases aligning to TRBD1. V shed 2 bases, J shed 5 bases, and the junction held 0 bases outside the gene matches. This CDR3 spans 11 amino acids. The germline gives CDR1 GTSNPN, CDR2 SVGIG (reference sequence). The CDR3 nucleotides read TGTGCCTGGAGTCAGGGGGACGAGCAGTACTTC. Translating it yields CAWSQGDEQYF.

The V call is TRBV6-6, the J call TRBJ2-7; a weak D match, TRBD1 (6 bases). V lost 0 bases and J 6 bases, leaving 9 bases between the germline ends. Germline loops: CDR1 MNHNY, CDR2 SVGAGI (reference sequence). The CDR3 is made up of 13 amino acids. The CDR3 DNA reads as TGTGCCAGCAGTTACTCAGCAGGGGCCGAGCAGTACTTC. This translates into CASSYSAGAEQYF.

The rearrangement uses TRBV9 and TRBJ1-2; TRBD1 might be the D (6 bases). The V gene's germline CDR1 is SGDLS and CDR2 YYNGEE. This CDR3 is 13 amino acids long. The ends were cut back, 5 bases at V and 6 bases at J, with 14 bases in the middle. CDR3 in amino acids: CASRSTGLNGYTF. In DNA form, the CDR3 reads TGTGCCAGCAGATCAACAGGGTTGAATGGCTACACCTTC.

The chain carries TRBV5-1 and TRBJ2-7; 7 bases agree with TRBD1. This CDR3 comprises 14 residues. Unmatched junction bases numbered 10, after V lost 3 bases and J lost 7 bases. Germline assignment: CDR1 SGHRS and CDR2 YFSETQ. Here the CDR3 reads CASSSGFRGLEQYF. DNA for the CDR3: TGCGCCAGCAGCTCGGGATTTAGGGGGCTGGAGCAGTACTTC.

This clone has just one count. The chain couples TRBV25-1 to TRBJ2-3, with D possibly being TRBD1 (6 bases). Trimming cost V 6 bases and J 5 bases, with 18 bases left between them. The CDR3 totals 15 residues. Looked up from germline, CDR1 is MGHDK and CDR2 is SYGVNS. The CDR3 loop is CASREGDAAQDTQYF. The DNA for the CDR3 is TGTGCCAGCAGAGAGGGGGACGCTGCCCAAGATACGCAGTATTTT.

The J gene is TRBJ1-1, the V gene TRBV24-1, with 9 bases lining up with TRBD1. CDR3 size: 16 residues. CDR1 is KGHDR and CDR2 is SFDVKD in the germline V gene. V shed 6 bases, J shed 5 bases, and the junction held 12 bases outside the gene matches. CDR3 residues: CATSTDPGQGDTEAFF. The CDR3 coding sequence is TGTGCCACCAGTACAGATCCGGGACAGGGTGATACTGAAGCTTTCTTT.

The gene calls are TRBV10-1 and TRBJ2-1; D ambiguous. The CDR3 totals 15 residues. The V and J ends lost 3 bases and 0 bases respectively, with 9 bases between them. Germline CDR1 and CDR2: WNHNN and SYGVQD (reference sequence). The CDR3 reads CASSELRSSYNEQFF. The CDR3 DNA sequence: TGCGCCAGCAGTGAACTTCGCAGCTCCTACAATGAGCAGTTCTTC.

J is TRBJ1-2 and V is TRBV6-1; maybe TRBD1 (5 bases). The CDR3 totals 14 residues. Germline CDR1 reads MNHNS; CDR2 reads SASEGT. V lost 0 bases and J 8 bases, leaving 13 bases between the germline ends. Here the CDR3 DNA reads TGTGCCAGCAGTGAAGCAAAGGGAGGGGAGGGCTACACCTTC. Translating it yields CASSEAKGGEGYTF.

The V and J genes are TRBV4-1 and TRBJ2-2, with D possibly being TRBD1 or TRBD2 (5 bases each). V was clipped by 5 bases and J by 5 bases, with 15 bases between them. The germline CDR1 and CDR2 sequences are MGHRA and YSYEKL. CDR3 length: 15 amino acids. CDR3 loop: CASSMGTGRTGELFF. For the CDR3, the DNA is TGCGCCAGCAGCATGGGGACCGGGCGAACCGGGGAGCTGTTTTTT.

The V call is TRBV21-1, the J call TRBJ1-5. TRBV21-1 is shown as a pseudogene. This CDR3 is built from 14 residues. The CDR3 DNA reads TGTGCCAGCGGGAGCAGCCATAGCAATCAGCCCCAGCATTTT. Its translation: CASGSSHSNQPQHF.

The CDR3 DNA reads as TGCAGCGTTGAGACGGGGGAGGGGAGGGCTGAAGCTTTCTTT. Residues: CSVETGEGRAEAFF. The chain links TRBV29-1 to TRBJ1-1, with D possibly being TRBD1 (5 bases). The CDR3 sequence is 14 residues long. Between the trimmed V and J ends, which lost 3 bases and 6 bases, there was a span of 17 bases. In germline, CDR1 is SQVTM, CDR2 ANQGSEA.

This clone was observed a few times. The chain couples TRBV27 to TRBJ1-1; D not resolved. Per the germline V gene, CDR1 is MNHEY and CDR2 is SMNVEV (reference sequence). V gave up 3 bases and J gave up 3 bases, with 8 bases separating them. This CDR3 is built from 13 residues. The CDR3 DNA sequence: TGTGCCAGCAGTTTGTCAGACCACACTGAAGCTTTCTTT. Encoded protein: CASSLSDHTEAFF.

This clone was observed a handful of times. The CDR3 is CAGGLAGGYEQFF. The CDR3 DNA follows: TGTGCCGGCGGACTAGCGGGAGGGTATGAGCAGTTCTTC. V usage is TRBV5-3 and J usage is TRBJ2-1; 15 bases align to TRBD2. TRBV5-3 is an open reading frame, and its role is uncertain. J gave up 8 bases and V 10 bases, and 4 bases lay outside the gene matches. The CDR3 extends over 13 amino acids.

This chain links TRBV18 with TRBJ2-2, with 8 bases that match TRBD1. Germline CDR1 is KGHSH and CDR2 is LQKENI. V lost 6 bases and J lost 0; bases outside the gene matches: 3. The CDR3 runs to 15 residues. DNA for the CDR3: TGTGCCAGCTCCTGGGACAGGACGAACACCGGGGAGCTGTTTTTT. This codes for CASSWDRTNTGELFF.

The genes are TRBV21-1 and TRBJ1-2. TRBV21-1 is recorded as a pseudogene. There are 17 residues in the CDR3. The CDR3 is CASTQNQSGGFYYGYTF. In nucleotides, the CDR3 is TGTGCCAGCACCCAAAACCAGTCGGGGGGGTTTTATTATGGCTACACCTTC.

Notes on this clone: In the same sample, other DNA sequences code for this CDR3. The chain employs TRBV15 and TRBJ1-1; unclear D gene. The CDR3 totals 14 residues. V shed 1 base and J shed 1 base, with 7 bases lying between them. From germline, CDR1 is LNHNV and CDR2 YYDKDF (reference sequence). In DNA form, the CDR3 reads TGTGCCACCAGCAGAGGGGGAGGGAACACTGAAGCTTTCTTT. This sequence encodes CATSRGGGNTEAFF.

The V gene is TRBV6-5, the J gene TRBJ1-6; the match to TRBD1 covers 7 bases. The trim removed 5 bases at V and 7 bases at J, leaving 5 bases unmatched. This CDR3 region has 14 residues. Germline CDR1 MNHEY, CDR2 SVGAGI. CDR3 protein: CASSTDRVNSPLHF. For the CDR3, the DNA is TGTGCCAGCAGTACAGACAGGGTAAATTCACCCCTCCACTTT.

The chain carries TRBV20-1 and TRBJ1-5; a possible D gene is TRBD1 (5 bases). This CDR3 has 13 amino acids. Germline-derived CDR1 and CDR2 are DFQATT and SNEGSKA (reference sequence). With 3 bases removed from V and 7 bases from J, the gap between germline ends came to 13 bases. The CDR3 nucleotides read TGCAGTGCTAGTCCTGCGGGGGACCAGCCCCAGCATTTT. Its translation is CSASPAGDQPQHF.

This chain links TRBV2 with TRBJ1-5, with TRBD1 matching 8 bases. The V gene end was trimmed by 7 bases and the J gene end by 7 bases; junction bases not matched to a gene: 6. CDR3 size: 13 residues. CDR1 and CDR2 (germline): SNHLY, FYNNEI. Here the CDR3 DNA reads TGTGCCAGCAACGGACAGGGAGAGCAGCCCCAGCATTTT. This encodes CASNGQGEQPQHF.

J is TRBJ1-5 and V is TRBV27, with a possible D match to TRBD1 (6 bases). The V gene's germline CDR1 is MNHEY and CDR2 SMNVEV (reference sequence). This CDR3 region has 14 residues. Trimming pared 6 bases from V and 2 bases from J, leaving 11 bases between. In DNA, the CDR3 is TGTGCCAGCAGGATACAGGGAGGCAATCAGCCCCAGCATTTT. Its translation: CASRIQGGNQPQHF.

This clone was found once. V is TRBV6-2 or TRBV6-3 and J is TRBJ1-1; D not certain. Trimming shortened V by 2 bases and J by 0 bases, and 10 bases separated the two germline ends. The length of the CDR3 is 15 residues. In germline, CDR1 is MNHEY, CDR2 SVGEGT. The CDR3 nucleotides are TGTGCCAGCAGTTACGAGGGCAGGCTGAACACTGAAGCTTTCTTT. Its protein product is CASSYEGRLNTEAFF.